This is a list of T cell receptor beta chains from one sample in a study of T cell responses to AZD1222 COVID-19 vaccine. Sequenced by immunoSEQ multiplex PCR; TCRdb stores in-frame clones only, minus some. Here the sample spans around 110,000 clones, 75% to 90% being singletons. The sample was peripheral blood, taken on day 0 of AZD1222 vaccination. All receptors come from an adult in good health. CDR3s include the opening cysteine and the closing phenylalanine or tryptophan. The D gene is left open where the match is weak. Size is omitted from some rows. Given values are once, few, many or a class for expanded clones.

size,D,V,J,CDR3,DNA
NA,NA,TRBV6-5,TRBJ2-1,CASSYSGVGNEQFF,TGTGCCAGCAGTTACTCGGGGGTTGGGAATGAGCAGTTCTTC
NA,TRBD1,TRBV6-6,TRBJ1-3,CASSQPSGGEGNTIYF,TGTGCCAGCAGTCAGCCGTCAGGGGGCGAAGGCAACACCATATATTTT
NA,NA,TRBV4-2,TRBJ2-2,CASSYSPRDAGNGELFF,TGTGCCAGCAGCTACTCTCCCCGGGACGCGGGGAACGGGGAGCTGTTTTTT
NA,TRBD1,TRBV10-3,TRBJ1-2,CAISTRGQGGGYTF,TGTGCCATCAGCACCCGGGGACAGGGTGGCGGCTACACCTTC
NA,NA,TRBV3-1/TRBV3-2,TRBJ2-2,CASSRESNTGELFF,TGTGCCAGCAGCCGTGAGAGTAACACCGGGGAGCTGTTTTTT
few,NA,TRBV20-1,TRBJ2-1,CSATDPNEQFF,TGCAGTGCTACGGACCCCAACGAGCAGTTCTTC
NA,NA,TRBV5-4,TRBJ1-4,CASSQVDTNEKLFF,TGTGCCAGCAGCCAAGTTGACACTAATGAAAAACTGTTTTTT
NA,NA,TRBV7-2,TRBJ2-5,CASSPSGRASARETQYF,TGTGCCAGCAGCCCGTCCGGTAGGGCTAGCGCGAGGGAGACCCAGTACTTC
NA,TRBD1,TRBV6-5,TRBJ1-4,CASSLDRGGEKLFF,TGTGCCAGCAGTCTGGACAGGGGAGGTGAAAAACTGTTTTTT
once,NA,TRBV9,TRBJ2-3,CASSVGGEPDTQYF,TGTGCCAGCAGCGTAGGCGGGGAACCAGATACGCAGTATTTT
NA,NA,TRBV3-1/TRBV3-2,TRBJ2-1,CASGGADEQFF,TGTGCCAGCGGGGGGGCGGATGAGCAGTTCTTC